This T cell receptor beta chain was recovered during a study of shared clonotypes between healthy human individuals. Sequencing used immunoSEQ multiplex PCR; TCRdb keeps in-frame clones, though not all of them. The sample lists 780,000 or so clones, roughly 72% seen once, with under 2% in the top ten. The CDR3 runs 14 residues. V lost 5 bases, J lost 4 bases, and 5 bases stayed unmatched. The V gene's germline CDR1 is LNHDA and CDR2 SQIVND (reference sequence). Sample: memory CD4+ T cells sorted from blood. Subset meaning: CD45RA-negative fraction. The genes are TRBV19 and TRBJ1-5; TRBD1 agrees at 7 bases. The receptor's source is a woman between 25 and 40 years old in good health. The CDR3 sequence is CASSRGTENQPQHF. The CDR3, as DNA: TGTGCCAGTAGTCGAGGGACAGAAAATCAGCCCCAGCATTTT.